What follows are 21 T cell receptor beta chains derived from one specimen sequenced in a study of cytotoxic CD8 clonotypes in ibrutinib-treated CLL. This table comes from immunoSEQ multiplex PCR, and its TCRdb copy is limited to in-frame clones, with some not included. The table includes around 150,000 clones, 70% to 85% detected once. The material was PBMCs, obtained after 12 months of ibrutinib treatment. The receptors were gathered from a human donor with chronic lymphocytic leukemia.

CDR3: CASSQRQGRNEQFF. CDR3 in DNA: TGTGCCAGCAGCCAAAGGCAGGGAAGGAATGAGCAGTTCTTC. V is TRBV16 and J is TRBJ2-1; possible D gene TRBD1, 5 bases. Germline V gene lookup returns CDR1 KGHSY and CDR2 FQNENV. The CDR3 runs 14 residues. V was trimmed by 2 bases and J by 7 bases, leaving 12 bases between them.

J is TRBJ1-6 and V is TRBV15, with no clear D. The CDR3 has 15 residues. Per germline, CDR1 LNHNV and CDR2 YYDKDF (reference sequence). The V end was cut by 5 bases, the J end by 9 bases, with 17 bases between. CDR3 sequence reads: CATSGVDRLSSPLHF. The CDR3 nucleotides are TGTGCCACCAGCGGGGTGGATCGGTTGTCTTCACCCCTCCACTTT.

The chain carries TRBV27 and TRBJ2-1; the match to TRBD2 covers 8 bases. J was trimmed by 6 bases and V by 2 bases; bases with no gene match: 6. CDR3 length equals 15 residues. Germline V gives CDR1 MNHEY, CDR2 SMNVEV (reference sequence). CDR3 in DNA: TGTGCCAGCAGTTTAGGCGGGAGGATCCCCAATGAGCAGTTCTTC. This encodes CASSLGGRIPNEQFF.

The chain carries TRBV11-2 and TRBJ2-7; perhaps D is TRBD1 or TRBD2 (6 bases each). V was pared by 5 bases and J by 2 bases, with 19 bases between. Germline CDR1 reads SGHAT; CDR2 reads FQNNGV. The CDR3 covers 16 residues. CDR3 protein: CASSPGRWGAAYEQYF. CDR3 DNA: TGTGCCAGCAGCCCCGGACGGTGGGGGGCGGCCTACGAGCAGTACTTC.

The CDR3 loop is CASSASGITEAFF. In nucleotides, the CDR3 is TGTGCCAGCAGCGCCTCAGGGATCACTGAAGCTTTCTTT. The chain is built from TRBV11-2 and TRBJ1-1, with D possibly being TRBD1 (5 bases). Trimming removed 5 bases at V and 4 bases at J, with 11 bases between. The CDR3 runs to 13 residues. Looked up from germline, CDR1 is SGHAT and CDR2 is FQNNGV.

The J gene is TRBJ1-1, the V gene TRBV18; no definite D call. CDR1 is KGHSH and CDR2 is LQKENI in the germline V gene. The V gene lost 6 bases and the J gene lost 2 bases, with 16 bases spanning the gap. The CDR3 consists of 15 residues. CDR3 in amino acids: CASSVVREINTEAFF. The CDR3 region has the DNA TGTGCCAGCTCCGTCGTGAGGGAGATAAACACTGAAGCTTTCTTT.

The chain combines TRBV7-8 with TRBJ2-7; TRBD1 aligns across 7 bases. CDR3 length: 14 amino acids. J gave up 2 bases and V 2 bases, and 3 bases lay outside the gene matches. The V gene's germline CDR1 is SGHVS and CDR2 FQNEAQ. CDR3 sequence (DNA): TGTGCCAGCAGCTTATCTACAGGGGCCTACGAGCAGTACTTC. Protein product: CASSLSTGAYEQYF. Full variable domain (rest looked up from reference TRBV7-8 and TRBJ2-7): GAGVSQSPRYKVAKRGQDVALRCDPISGHVSLFWYQQALGQGPEFLTYFQNEAQLDKSGLPSDRFFAERPEGSVSTLKIQRTQQEDSAVYLCASSLSTGAYEQYFGPGTRLTVT.

The gene calls are TRBV5-6 and TRBJ1-3; no clear D gene. The CDR3 runs 16 residues. Germline CDR1 is SGHDT and CDR2 is YYEEEE. Trimming took 4 bases from V and 0 from J, leaving 14 bases between them. In nucleotides, the CDR3 is TGTGCCAGCAGCCCTGCCCCGCTTGGCTCTGGAAACACCATATATTTT. Its translation is CASSPAPLGSGNTIYF.

This clone was seen only once. This sequence joins TRBV28 and TRBJ2-6; 7 bases match TRBD1. Germline V gene sequence: CDR1 MDHEN, CDR2 SYDVKM. The J segment lost 1 base and the V segment lost 3 bases, leaving 6 bases of the junction unmatched. This CDR3 region has 17 residues. The CDR3 region is CASSFWDSFSGANVLTF. DNA of the CDR3: TGTGCCAGCAGTTTTTGGGACAGTTTTTCTGGGGCCAACGTCCTGACTTTC. The full variable domain, its missing parts supplied by reference TRBV28 and TRBJ2-6, is DVKVTQSSRYLVKRTGEKVFLECVQDMDHENMFWYRQDPGLGLRLIYFSYDVKMKEKGDIPEGYSVSREKKERFSLILESASTNQTSMYLCASSFWDSFSGANVLTFGAGSRLTVL.

V gene TRBV7-2 combines with J gene TRBJ2-1; 7 bases map to TRBD2. CDR3 length: 13 amino acids. Germline lookup yields CDR1 SGHTA and CDR2 FQGNSA. V trimming: 5 bases; J trimming: 9 bases; junction bases outside the gene matches: 7. The CDR3 reads CASSPMTSFEQFF. In DNA form, the CDR3 reads TGTGCCAGCAGCCCCATGACTAGCTTTGAGCAGTTCTTC.

The chain joins TRBV6-4 to TRBJ1-2; D perhaps matches TRBD1 (6 bases). Trimming removed 7 bases at V and 0 bases at J, with 21 bases between. Germline-derived CDR1 and CDR2 are MRHNA and SNTAGT. This CDR3 is built from 17 residues. Written as DNA, the CDR3 is TGTGCCAGCACCACAGATCTTACAGGGATATCTAACTATGGCTACACCTTC. The encoded protein is CASTTDLTGISNYGYTF.

V gene TRBV7-2 combines with J gene TRBJ2-3, with D tentatively TRBD2 (7 bases). V shed 5 bases and J shed 8 bases, with 17 bases lying between them. Looked up from germline, CDR1 is SGHTA and CDR2 is FQGNSA. The CDR3 has 14 amino acids. For the CDR3, the DNA is TGTGCCAGCAGCCTGGACTACAGGGAGGGTACGCAGTATTTT. This encodes CASSLDYREGTQYF.

The chain is built from TRBV5-4 and TRBJ1-3, with D uncertain. Trimming pared 4 bases from V and 0 bases from J, leaving 8 bases between. The CDR3 spans 14 residues. Germline V gene lookup returns CDR1 SGHNT and CDR2 YYREEE (reference sequence). The DNA of the CDR3 is TGTGCCAGCAGCCCCCAGAGCTCTGGAAACACCATATATTTT. Translation: CASSPQSSGNTIYF.

The chain carries TRBV5-6 and TRBJ2-3, with D hard to call. The germline V and J ends were trimmed by 2 bases and 5 bases, with 9 bases remaining between them. Per germline, CDR1 SGHDT and CDR2 YYEEEE. This CDR3 spans 13 amino acids. As DNA, the CDR3 is TGTGCCAGCAGCTTAGCCCCGGGAGATACGCAGTATTTT. This gives the protein CASSLAPGDTQYF. The entire variable domain, with the rest obtained from reference TRBV5-6 and TRBJ2-3, is as follows: DAGVTQSPTHLIKTRGQQVTLRCSPKSGHDTVSWYQQALGQGPQFIFQYYEEEERQRGNFPDRFSGHQFPNYSSELNVNALLLGDSALYLCASSLAPGDTQYFGPGTRLTVL.

The chain carries TRBV7-2 and TRBJ2-3; 13 bases are a match to TRBD2. The germline gives CDR1 SGHTA, CDR2 FQGNSA. The CDR3 spans 16 residues. Trimming took 5 bases from V and 5 from J; bases not matched to a gene: 7. CDR3 loop: CASSRTSGGVKDTQYF. CDR3 nucleotide sequence: TGTGCCAGCAGCCGTACTAGCGGGGGGGTGAAAGATACGCAGTATTTT.

The sample holds many counts of this clone. The chain is built from TRBV19 and TRBJ1-4; TRBD1 aligns across 10 bases. The CDR3 totals 13 residues. In germline, CDR1 is LNHDA, CDR2 SQIVND (reference sequence). Trimming removed 6 bases from V and 10 bases from J; junction bases left unmatched: 5. The CDR3: CASRETGGGKLFF. The CDR3, as DNA: TGTGCCAGTAGAGAGACAGGGGGCGGAAAACTGTTTTTT.

The V gene is TRBV2, the J gene TRBJ2-5; TRBD2 is a possible D gene (5 bases). Germline V gene lookup returns CDR1 SNHLY and CDR2 FYNNEI. The CDR3 length is 15 residues. Trimming shortened V by 8 bases and J by 5 bases, and 21 bases separated the two germline ends. CDR3 protein: CASGVGGGWSETQYF. CDR3 in DNA: TGTGCCAGCGGGGTAGGAGGCGGCTGGTCGGAGACCCAGTACTTC.

The chain has TRBV4-2 and TRBJ2-2; 7 bases match TRBD1. The CDR3 spans 16 residues. J lost 3 bases, V lost 3 bases, and 7 bases had no gene match. Germline lookup yields CDR1 LGHNA and CDR2 YNFKEQ. CDR3 sequence: CASSQPLTGYTGELFF. In DNA, the CDR3 is TGTGCCAGCAGCCAGCCCCTGACAGGGTACACCGGGGAGCTGTTTTTT.

The J gene is TRBJ1-4, the V gene TRBV6-5; D gene ambiguous. Trimming stripped 2 bases from V and 7 bases from J, with 11 bases between. This CDR3 has 14 residues. From germline, CDR1 is MNHEY and CDR2 SVGAGI. The CDR3 is CASSYAQWSEKLFF. CDR3 nucleotides: TGTGCCAGCAGTTACGCACAGTGGTCTGAAAAACTGTTTTTT.

The genes are TRBV18 and TRBJ2-2; D is uncertain. CDR1 is KGHSH, CDR2 LQKENI, per germline. This CDR3 region has 13 residues. Deletions cut 3 bases from V and 7 bases from J, with 9 bases between. This CDR3 reads CASSPFERGELFF. CDR3 nucleotides: TGTGCCAGCTCACCTTTCGAACGCGGGGAGCTGTTTTTT. The whole variable domain, remainder taken from reference TRBV18 and TRBJ2-2, is NAGVMQNPRHLVRRRGQEARLRCSPMKGHSHVYWYRQLPEEGLKFMVYLQKENIIDESGMPKERFSAEFPKEGPSILRIQQVVRGDSAAYFCASSPFERGELFFGEGSRLTVL.

The rearrangement uses TRBV6-5 and TRBJ1-2; TRBD1 might be the D (6 bases). Trimming took 4 bases from V and 8 from J, leaving 14 bases between them. Per the germline V gene, CDR1 is MNHEY and CDR2 is SVGAGI. The CDR3 has 13 amino acids. The CDR3 nucleotides are TGTGCCAGCAGTTTGACACAGGGAAGCGGCTACACCTTC. This codes for CASSLTQGSGYTF.